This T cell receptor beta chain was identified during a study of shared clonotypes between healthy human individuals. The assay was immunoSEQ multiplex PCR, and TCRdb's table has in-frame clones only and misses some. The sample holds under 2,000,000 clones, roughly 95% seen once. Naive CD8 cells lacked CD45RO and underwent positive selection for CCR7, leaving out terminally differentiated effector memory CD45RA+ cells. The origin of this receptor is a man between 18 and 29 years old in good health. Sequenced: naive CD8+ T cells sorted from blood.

The DNA of the CDR3 is TGTGCCAGCAGTTACTCGATAGGCAATCACGACGAGCAGTACTTC. Translation gives CASSYSIGNHDEQYF. The gene calls are TRBV6-5 and TRBJ2-7; D not resolved. The germline gives CDR1 MNHEY, CDR2 SVGAGI. V shed 0 bases and J shed 5 bases, with 14 bases lying between them. This CDR3 contains 15 residues.